This passage covers 2 T cell receptor beta chains from one sample sequenced in a study of graft-versus-host responses after intestinal transplantation. These TCRs are of unknown antigen specificity. Measured with immunoSEQ multiplex PCR; TCRdb has only the in-frame clones, and not every one. The sample lists 25,000 to 35,000 clones, about 80% occurring once. Specimen: unstimulated CD8+ T cells sorted from spleen or lymph node cells, collected before intestinal transplant. These receptors were taken from a human donor who received an intestinal transplant.

V is TRBV7-8 and J is TRBJ2-7; no firm D call. CDR3 size: 12 residues. Trimming took 5 bases from V and 6 from J, leaving 11 bases between them. Germline CDR1 is SGHVS and CDR2 is FQNEAQ. In DNA form, the CDR3 reads TGTGCCAGCAGCCCCGGTTCTAGCGAGCAGTACTTC. Its protein is CASSPGSSEQYF.

V is TRBV27 and J is TRBJ1-2, with a tentative D call TRBD1 (6 bases). V was pared by 0 bases and J by 4 bases, with 9 bases between. CDR3 length equals 14 residues. Germline V gives CDR1 MNHEY, CDR2 SMNVEV (reference sequence). CDR3 sequence (DNA): TGTGCCAGCAGTTTATCCGCACAGGGCTATGGCTACACCTTC. Translation gives CASSLSAQGYGYTF.